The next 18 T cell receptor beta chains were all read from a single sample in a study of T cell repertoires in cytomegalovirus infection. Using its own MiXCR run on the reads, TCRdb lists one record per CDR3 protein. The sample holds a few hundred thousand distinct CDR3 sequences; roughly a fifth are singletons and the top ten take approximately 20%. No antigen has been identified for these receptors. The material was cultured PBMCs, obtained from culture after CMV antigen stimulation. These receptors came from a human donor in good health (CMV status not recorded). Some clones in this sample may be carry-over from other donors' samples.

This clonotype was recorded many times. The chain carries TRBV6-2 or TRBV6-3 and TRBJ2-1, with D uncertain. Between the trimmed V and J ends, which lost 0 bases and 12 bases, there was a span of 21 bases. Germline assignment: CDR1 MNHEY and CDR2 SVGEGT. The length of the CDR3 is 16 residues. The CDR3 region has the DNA TGTGCCAGCAGTTACTCGCAAGAATTTCCGATGAAGGCGCAGTTCTTC. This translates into CASSYSQEFPMKAQFF.

In nucleotides, the CDR3 is TGTGCCAGCAGCTTAGTAGGGGGACCTTTTTCAAACATTCAGTACTTC. Protein sequence: CASSLVGGPFSNIQYF. The V call is TRBV13, the J call TRBJ2-4, with D possibly TRBD1 on 6 matching bases. V lost 1 base and J 6 bases, leaving 16 bases between the germline ends. From germline, CDR1 is PRHDT and CDR2 FYEKMQ (reference sequence). The CDR3 runs 16 residues.

The CDR3 DNA reads as TGTGCCAGCAGCTTAACCTACTCCTACGAGCAGTACTTC. Its protein product is CASSLTYSYEQYF. The chain carries TRBV7-9 and TRBJ2-7; D gene ambiguous. Deletions cut 2 bases from V and 0 bases from J, with 5 bases between. The germline V gene has CDR1 SEHNR and CDR2 FQNEAQ (reference sequence). This CDR3 has 13 residues.

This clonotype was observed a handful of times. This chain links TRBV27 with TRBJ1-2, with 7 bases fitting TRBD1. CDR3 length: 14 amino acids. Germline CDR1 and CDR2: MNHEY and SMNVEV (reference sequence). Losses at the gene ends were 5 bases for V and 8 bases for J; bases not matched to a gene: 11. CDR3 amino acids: CASSPADRAGGYTF. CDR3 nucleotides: TGTGCCAGCAGTCCAGCTGACAGGGCGGGCGGCTACACCTTC.

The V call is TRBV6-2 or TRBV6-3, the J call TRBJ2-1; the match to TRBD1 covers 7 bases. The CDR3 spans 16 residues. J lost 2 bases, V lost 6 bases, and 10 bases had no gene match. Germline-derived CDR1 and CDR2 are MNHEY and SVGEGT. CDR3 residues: CASSPTRQGTYNEQFF. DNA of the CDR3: TGTGCCAGCAGCCCAACCCGACAGGGAACCTACAATGAGCAGTTCTTC.

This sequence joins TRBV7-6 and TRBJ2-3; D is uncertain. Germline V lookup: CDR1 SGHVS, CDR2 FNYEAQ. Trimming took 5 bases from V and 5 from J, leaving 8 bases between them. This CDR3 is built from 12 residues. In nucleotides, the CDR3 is TGTGCCAGCAGCCCATTAAAAGATACGCAGTATTTT. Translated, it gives CASSPLKDTQYF.

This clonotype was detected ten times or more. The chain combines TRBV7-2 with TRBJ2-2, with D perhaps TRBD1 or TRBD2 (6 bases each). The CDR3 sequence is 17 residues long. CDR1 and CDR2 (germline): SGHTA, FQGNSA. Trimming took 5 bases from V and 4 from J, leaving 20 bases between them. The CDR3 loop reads CASSRNSGRGVTGELFF. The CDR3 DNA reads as TGTGCCAGCAGCCGAAATAGCGGAAGGGGGGTCACCGGGGAGCTGTTTTTT.

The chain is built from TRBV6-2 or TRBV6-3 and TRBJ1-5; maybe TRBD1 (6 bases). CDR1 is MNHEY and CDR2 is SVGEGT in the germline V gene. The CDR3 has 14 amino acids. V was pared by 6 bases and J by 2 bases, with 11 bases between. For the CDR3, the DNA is TGTGCCAGCAGCACAGGGTTAGGCAATCAGCCCCAGCATTTT. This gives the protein CASSTGLGNQPQHF.

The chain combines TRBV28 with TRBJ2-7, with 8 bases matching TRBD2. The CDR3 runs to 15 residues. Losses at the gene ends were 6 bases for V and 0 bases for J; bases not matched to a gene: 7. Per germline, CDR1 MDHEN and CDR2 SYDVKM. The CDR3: CASSTGGSSSYEQYF. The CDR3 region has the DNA TGTGCCAGCAGCACGGGGGGGTCGAGCTCCTACGAGCAGTACTTC.

CDR3 in DNA: TGTGCCAGCCGGGGGACAGGGGGCGCCGAAGCTTTCTTT. It is translated as CASRGTGGAEAFF. The chain uses TRBV6-5 and TRBJ1-1, with TRBD1 matching over 12 bases. This CDR3 is 13 amino acids long. Losses at the gene ends were 8 bases for V and 8 bases for J; bases not matched to a gene: 6. Germline V gives CDR1 MNHEY, CDR2 SVGAGI.

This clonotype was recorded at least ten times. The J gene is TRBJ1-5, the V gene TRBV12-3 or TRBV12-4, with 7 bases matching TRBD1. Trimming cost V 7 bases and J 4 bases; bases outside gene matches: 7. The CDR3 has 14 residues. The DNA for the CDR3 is TGTGCCAGCACTCTCGACAGGGCTAATCAGCCCCAGCATTTT. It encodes CASTLDRANQPQHF.

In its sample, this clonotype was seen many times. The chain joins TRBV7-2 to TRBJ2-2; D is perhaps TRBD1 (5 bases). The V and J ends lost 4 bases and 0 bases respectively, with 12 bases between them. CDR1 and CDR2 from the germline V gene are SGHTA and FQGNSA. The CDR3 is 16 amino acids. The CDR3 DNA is TGTGCCAGCAGCTCTGTGCAGGGCGCGAACACCGGGGAGCTGTTTTTT. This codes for CASSSVQGANTGELFF.

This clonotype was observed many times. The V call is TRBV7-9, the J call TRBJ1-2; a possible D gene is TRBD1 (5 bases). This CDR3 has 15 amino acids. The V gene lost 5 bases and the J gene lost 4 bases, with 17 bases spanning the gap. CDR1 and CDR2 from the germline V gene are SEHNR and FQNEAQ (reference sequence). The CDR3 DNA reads TGTGCCAGCAGCCGACCCACAGGTTTCGTCTATGGCTACACCTTC. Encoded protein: CASSRPTGFVYGYTF.

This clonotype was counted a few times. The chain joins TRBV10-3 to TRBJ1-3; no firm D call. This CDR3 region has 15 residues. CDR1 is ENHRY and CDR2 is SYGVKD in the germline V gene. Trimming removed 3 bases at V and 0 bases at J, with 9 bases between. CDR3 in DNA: TGTGCCATCAGTGACAGGACCAGCTCTGGAAACACCATATATTTT. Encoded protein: CAISDRTSSGNTIYF.

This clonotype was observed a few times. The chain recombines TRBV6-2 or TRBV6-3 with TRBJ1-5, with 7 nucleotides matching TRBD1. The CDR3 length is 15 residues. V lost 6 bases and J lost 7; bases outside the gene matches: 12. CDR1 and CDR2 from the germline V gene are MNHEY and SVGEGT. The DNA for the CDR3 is TGTGCCAGCAGGACGACAGGGCTAAGAGGGCAGCCCCAGCATTTT. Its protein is CASRTTGLRGQPQHF.

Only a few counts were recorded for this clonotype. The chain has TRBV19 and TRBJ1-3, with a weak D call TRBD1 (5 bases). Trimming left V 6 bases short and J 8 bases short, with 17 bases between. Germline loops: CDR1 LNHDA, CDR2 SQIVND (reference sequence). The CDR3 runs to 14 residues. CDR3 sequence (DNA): TGTGCCAGTAGCCGGGACGAGGCCGGTGACACCATATATTTT. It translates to CASSRDEAGDTIYF. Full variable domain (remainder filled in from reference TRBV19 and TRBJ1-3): DGGITQSPKYLFRKEGQNVTLSCEQNLNHDAMYWYRQDPGQGLRLIYYSQIVNDFQKGDIAEGYSVSREKKESFPLTVTSAQKNPTAFYLCASSRDEAGDTIYFGEGSWLTVV.

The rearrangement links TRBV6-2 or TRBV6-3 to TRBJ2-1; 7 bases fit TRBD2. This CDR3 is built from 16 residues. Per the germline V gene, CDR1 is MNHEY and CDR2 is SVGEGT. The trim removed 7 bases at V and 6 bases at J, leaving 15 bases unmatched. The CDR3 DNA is TGTGCCAGCACCGAAGAAAGGCGGGAGAGGGGCAATGAGCAGTTCTTC. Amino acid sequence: CASTEERRERGNEQFF.

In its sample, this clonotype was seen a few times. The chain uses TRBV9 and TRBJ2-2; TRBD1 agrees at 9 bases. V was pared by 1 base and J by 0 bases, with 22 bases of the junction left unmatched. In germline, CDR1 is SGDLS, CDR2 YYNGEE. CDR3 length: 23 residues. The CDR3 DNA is TGTGCCAGCAGCGTACCTCCACCCCCCGGGACAGGGAGACAACCTACGAACACCGGGGAGCTGTTTTTT. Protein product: CASSVPPPPGTGRQPTNTGELFF.